This T cell receptor beta chain originates from a study of blood T cell repertoires in COVID-19. The overall study: Spain, Italy and the United States supplied samples that represented acute and convalescent COVID-19. T cells, B-cell-depleted T cells, or PBMCs supplied cDNA or gDNA.

As processed by the authors: Counts of nucleated cells, estimated from reference gene primer amplification, were obtained. The table came from immunoSEQ multiplex PCR; TCRdb's copy has only in-frame clones and leaves some out. Clonal size and the V and J genes are those of that table, whereas D and trimming came from the DNA. Found here are about 170,000 clones, roughly 84% of them singletons; the top ten hold roughly 2.9%. Germline assignment: CDR1 SNHLY and CDR2 FYNNEI. This CDR3 is built from 15 residues. V lost 5 bases and J lost 2; bases outside the gene matches: 2. The J gene is TRBJ2-6, the V gene TRBV2; 8 nucleotides match TRBD2. The sequenced sample was peripheral blood. The source is a woman in her sixties with acute or convalescent COVID-19. The CDR3 nucleotides read TGTGCCAGCAGTCGGCGGGGGGCTGGGGCCAACGTCCTGACTTTC. This gives the protein CASSRRGAGANVLTF.